Listed below are T cell receptor beta chains from one sample, sequenced in a study of T cell repertoires in cytomegalovirus infection. TCRdb reprocessed the reads via MiXCR and lists one record per CDR3 protein. The table includes approximately 400,000 distinct CDR3 sequences, approximately 31% detected once. Input material: PBMCs. Receptors originate from a human donor in good health (CMV status not recorded). Some clones in this sample may be carry-over from other donors' samples. The CDR3 runs from the conserved cysteine through the conserved F or W. A D gene is named only where the DNA matches it firmly. A row's size may be missing; if present it is once, few, many or a size class.

v_gene,d_gene,abundance,j_gene,CDR3nt,CDR3aa
TRBV12-3/TRBV12-4,TRBD1,few,TRBJ1-5,TGTGCCAGCAGCCCCGGGACAGGGGGTATTCAGCCCCAGCATTTT,CASSPGTGGIQPQHF
TRBV2,TRBD1,-,TRBJ2-3,TGTGCCAGCAGCGATCACAGGGGGCGGACAGATACGCAGTATTTT,CASSDHRGRTDTQYF
TRBV28,-,few,TRBJ1-1,TGTGCCAGCAGTCGCCCCCCCTTACCTGAAGCTTTCTTT,CASSRPPLPEAFF
TRBV24-1,TRBD1,-,TRBJ2-1,TGTGCCACCAGCGATCTTAACCCCCGGGACAGGGGGCATGAGCAGTTCTTC,CATSDLNPRDRGHEQFF
TRBV2,TRBD1,-,TRBJ2-2,TGTGCCAGCGGGCAGGGGGCCGGGGAGCTGTTTTTT,CASGQGAGELFF
TRBV7-6,-,many,TRBJ2-7,TGTGCCAGCAGCCTCCGTGGGGGGACCCCCTCCTACGAGCAGTACTTC,CASSLRGGTPSYEQYF
TRBV18,-,-,TRBJ2-5,TGTGCCAGCTCACTAGGGACACCAAAACGGTACCAAGAGACCAAGTACTTC,CASSLGTPKRYQETKYF
TRBV6-1,-,many,TRBJ1-5,TGTGCCAGCAGTGTAAGACAGGCCGGGGGCAATCAGCCCCAGCATTTT,CASSVRQAGGNQPQHF
TRBV5-6,TRBD1,-,TRBJ1-2,TGTGCCAGCAGCTCCCGGACAGGTCTGATTCGCTACACCTTC,CASSSRTGLIRYTF
TRBV7-2,TRBD2,-,TRBJ2-2,TGTGCCAGCAGCTTTGGGACTAGCGGGGGCCCAAGAACCGGGGAGCTGTTTTTT,CASSFGTSGGPRTGELFF
TRBV4-1,TRBD1,few,TRBJ1-1,TGCGCCAGCAGAGGCAGGGGGGACACTGAAGCTTTCTTT,CASRGRGDTEAFF
TRBV15,-,-,TRBJ2-7,TGTGCCGCCAGAAGAGTTGCGAGCTCCTACGAGCAGTACTTC,CAARRVASSYEQYF
TRBV12-3/TRBV12-4,TRBD1,-,TRBJ1-1,TGTGCCAGCAGTCAGACAGGGGGCGCTGACACTGAAGCTTTCTTT,CASSQTGGADTEAFF
TRBV12-3/TRBV12-4,-,-,TRBJ2-7,TGTGCCAGCAAGGTAGGGGGGAACTCCTACGAGCAGTACTTC,CASKVGGNSYEQYF
TRBV27,-,-,TRBJ2-6,TGTGCCAGCAGACCAGGGCCCTCTTCCGGGGCCAACGTCCTGACTTTC,CASRPGPSSGANVLTF
TRBV5-1,-,-,TRBJ1-5,TGCGCCAGCAGCTTGGGAGGGAACGAAGATCAGCCCCAGCATTTT,CASSLGGNEDQPQHF
TRBV7-2,TRBD2,many,TRBJ2-1,TGTGCCAGCAGCTTACGGCCACGACTAGCGGGGGGGCGTTCCTACAATGAGCAGTTCTTC,CASSLRPRLAGGRSYNEQFF
TRBV20-1,-,few,TRBJ1-1,TGCAGTGCTCCGCCCCAGGGGAAGAACACTGAAGCTTTCTTT,CSAPPQGKNTEAFF
TRBV27,-,-,TRBJ1-1,TGTGCCAGCAGTTTAGAGGAGCCAGCCCTCGGCACTGAAGCTTTCTTT,CASSLEEPALGTEAFF
TRBV7-2,-,many,TRBJ1-4,TGTGCCAGCAGCTTAACTTCATCGGGGGCTGCTAATGAAAAACTGTTTTTT,CASSLTSSGAANEKLFF
TRBV19,TRBD1,few,TRBJ1-2,TGTGCCAGTAGTATAGCTCCGGGACAGGGGGGAATCGGCTACACCTTC,CASSIAPGQGGIGYTF
TRBV7-6,-,-,TRBJ2-7,TGTGCCAGCAGCTTAGGTCGGGGGCCCTCAACCTCCTACGAGAAGTCCTTC,CASSLGRGPSTSYEKSF
TRBV7-6,-,-,TRBJ2-7,TGTGCCAGCAGCAAGGAAGAATACGAGCAGTACTTC,CASSKEEYEQYF
TRBV11-1,TRBD2,few,TRBJ2-3,TGTGCCAGCAGCTCCGGACTAGCGGGATCGGGTACGCAGTATTTT,CASSSGLAGSGTQYF
TRBV15,-,few,TRBJ1-1,TGTGCCACCAGCAGAGATGCGCGGAACACTGAAGCTTTCTTT,CATSRDARNTEAFF
TRBV20-1,-,-,TRBJ1-4,TGCAGTGCCCGATCCCTGACCGACGGGGGCGTTAATGAAAAACTGTTTTTT,CSARSLTDGGVNEKLFF
TRBV7-6,-,many,TRBJ1-6,TGTGCCAGCAGCTTAACAGCTGATAATAATTCACCCCTCCACTTT,CASSLTADNNSPLHF
TRBV5-1,TRBD1,few,TRBJ2-3,TGCGCCAGCAGCCAAACAGGGACAGGGAGCACAGATACGCAGTATTTT,CASSQTGTGSTDTQYF
TRBV2,-,-,TRBJ1-5,TGTGCCAGCAGTGTGTCCCCGGAGGTCCCCCAGCATTTT,CASSVSPEVPQHF
TRBV28,-,many,TRBJ2-1,TGTGCCAGCAGTTTACGAGGGAGGAGTGAGCAGTTCTTC,CASSLRGRSEQFF
TRBV20-1,-,few,TRBJ1-5,TGCAGTGCCCTGGAAGTGGTGGGGGCTAGCCAGCCCCAGCATTTT,CSALEVVGASQPQHF
TRBV7-8,-,-,TRBJ1-6,TGTGCCAGCAGCTTAGTTGGCCAATATAATTCACCCCTCCACTTT,CASSLVGQYNSPLHF
TRBV6-2/TRBV6-3,-,few,TRBJ2-7,TGTGCCAGCAGTTACCCACTCGCGGTCCGTTCCTACGAGCAGTACTTC,CASSYPLAVRSYEQYF
TRBV11-2,-,few,TRBJ2-7,TGTGCCAGCAGCCGGGCACCGGAGCAGTACTTC,CASSRAPEQYF
TRBV7-9,-,few,TRBJ2-2,TGTGCCAGCAGCTCCGGAACAGGGATAATCGGGGAGCTGTTTTTT,CASSSGTGIIGELFF
TRBV4-2,-,-,TRBJ1-5,TGTGCCAGCAGCCAAGGTCTGGGGGTTCGTGGTCCCCAGCATTTT,CASSQGLGVRGPQHF
TRBV6-1,-,-,TRBJ2-1,TGTGCCAGCAGTGACCCCAGGGCGTCCTACAATGAGCAGTTCTTC,CASSDPRASYNEQFF
TRBV29-1,TRBD2,once,TRBJ2-1,TGCAGCGTGGCCACTAGCGGGGGGGCCCGTGAGCAGTTCTTC,CSVATSGGAREQFF
TRBV28,TRBD1,-,TRBJ2-1,TGTGCCAGCAGTTCAGACGGGACAGGGAACAATGAGCAGTTCTTC,CASSSDGTGNNEQFF
TRBV6-5,TRBD2,-,TRBJ2-1,TGTGCCAGCAGGCAATCGGGACTAGCGGGCAATGAGCAGTTCTTC,CASRQSGLAGNEQFF
TRBV19,-,few,TRBJ2-1,TGTGCCAGTAGTTTTTGGACAGTCACGAGCTCCTACAATGAGCAGTTCTTC,CASSFWTVTSSYNEQFF
TRBV7-8,-,many,TRBJ1-1,TGTGCCAGCTCTACAGGGCTGAACACTGAAGCTTTCTTT,CASSTGLNTEAFF
TRBV7-6,-,once,TRBJ1-5,TGTGCCATCAGCTTAGTATCAGGGGTCAATCAGCCCCAGCATTTT,CAISLVSGVNQPQHF
TRBV20-1,-,-,TRBJ1-1,TGCAGTGCTAGGGGAGGGGGGACGACTGAAGCTTTCTTT,CSARGGGTTEAFF
TRBV12-3/TRBV12-4,-,-,TRBJ2-3,TGTGCCAGCAGTTTGACACAACACACAGATACGCAGTATTTT,CASSLTQHTDTQYF
TRBV25-1,-,-,TRBJ1-2,TGTGCCAGCAGTGAATCCCGGGTGAATGGCTACACCTTC,CASSESRVNGYTF
TRBV12-3/TRBV12-4,-,few,TRBJ1-5,TGTGCCAGCACCTTGGAGGCCTCTAGCAATCAGCCCCAGCATTTT,CASTLEASSNQPQHF
TRBV12-3/TRBV12-4,-,few,TRBJ1-4,TGTGCCAGCAGTTTAGGCGTAAGACGGAATGAAAAACTGTTTTTT,CASSLGVRRNEKLFF
TRBV6-5,-,many,TRBJ1-2,TGTGCCAGCAGTTACAGCACAGGGAACTCATATGGCTACACCTTC,CASSYSTGNSYGYTF
TRBV7-2,TRBD2,-,TRBJ2-3,TGTGCCAGCAGTTCCGGGACTAGGTTATCTAGCACAGATACGCAGTATTTT,CASSSGTRLSSTDTQYF
TRBV6-5,TRBD1,-,TRBJ2-5,TGTGCCAGCAGTTATGGACAGGGGGCATATGAAGAGACCCAGTACTTC,CASSYGQGAYEETQYF
TRBV7-6,TRBD1,-,TRBJ1-5,TGTGCCAGCAGCTTAGCGTTTAGGACAGGGCTCTCTTATCAGCCCCAGCATTTT,CASSLAFRTGLSYQPQHF
TRBV6-6,-,-,TRBJ1-2,TGTGCCAGCGCTGGAGAACAGAGTAACTATGGCTACACCTTC,CASAGEQSNYGYTF
TRBV6-1,TRBD1,few,TRBJ1-6,TGTGCCAGCAGGCAATTTGGACAGGGGAATAATTCACCCCTCCACTTT,CASRQFGQGNNSPLHF
TRBV6-6,-,-,TRBJ2-6,TGTGCCAGCAGTTACCCTCAAGCACTTCCCTCTGGGGCCAACGTCCTGACTTTC,CASSYPQALPSGANVLTF